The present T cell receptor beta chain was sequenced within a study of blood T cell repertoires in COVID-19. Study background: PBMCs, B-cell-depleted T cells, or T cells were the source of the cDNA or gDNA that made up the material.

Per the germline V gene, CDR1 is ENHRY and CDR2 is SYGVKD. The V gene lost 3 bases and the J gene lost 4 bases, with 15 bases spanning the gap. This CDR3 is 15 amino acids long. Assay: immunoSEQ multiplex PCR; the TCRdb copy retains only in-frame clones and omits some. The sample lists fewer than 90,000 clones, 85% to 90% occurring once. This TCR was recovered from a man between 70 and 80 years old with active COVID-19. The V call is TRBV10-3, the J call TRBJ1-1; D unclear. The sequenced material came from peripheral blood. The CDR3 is CAISDGPSRGTEAFF. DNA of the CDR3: TGTGCCATCAGTGATGGCCCATCCCGGGGCACTGAAGCTTTCTTT.